This T cell receptor beta chain was sequenced in a study of CD8 T cells in ankylosing spondylitis. Notes on the study in general: Relatively rare in peripheral blood, disease-linked clones were also CD8+. Reported data indicate significant enrichment of disease-linked clones within matched ankylosing spondylitis synovial fluid. Seemingly characteristic of ankylosing spondylitis blood was a TCR beta motif consisting of about 8 highly homologous variants. Reactive arthritis synovial fluid and blood were previously reported to contain some motif variants.

This clonotype was seen a few times. The antigen remains unidentified. The germline gives CDR1 ENHRY, CDR2 SYGVKD. Trimming stripped 4 bases from V and 6 bases from J, with 7 bases between. There are 11 residues in the CDR3. Library preparation for TCR beta used quantitative 5'-RACE with molecular barcodes. MiXCR was run by TCRdb on the 5' RACE reads, yielding one entry per CDR3 protein. There are roughly 300,000 distinct CDR3 sequences in the sample; 6.5% to 10% occur only once, and roughly 15% lies in the top ten. The sample comprised blood, either unsorted or a sorted T cell fraction (not recorded which). This receptor was obtained from a male donor with ankylosing spondylitis. J is TRBJ2-7 and V is TRBV10-3; TRBD1 is a possible D gene (6 bases). The CDR3 DNA sequence: TGTGCCATCAGTGGGGGGCGCGAGCAGTACTTC. Translation gives CAISGGREQYF.